This note documents a single T cell receptor beta chain sequence. Germline V gene sequence: CDR1 LNHDA, CDR2 SQIVND (reference sequence). There are 16 residues in the CDR3. J gave up 0 bases and V 5 bases, and 9 bases lay outside the gene matches. The entry originates in a study of T cells in Graves' hyperthyroidism and ophthalmopathy. At the level of the study: Staff took peripheral blood when the initial diagnosis was made, before any treatment began.

There were TCR beta CDR3 regions amplified from RNA transcripts. An initial round of RT-PCR targeting the TCR CDR3 relied on the HTBI primer set. One entry per CDR3 protein results from TCRdb running MiXCR on the multiplex PCR reads. The sample comprises 370,000 or so distinct CDR3 sequences, more than 20% of which are singletons, and more than 60% rests with the top ten. The chain employs TRBV19 and TRBJ1-1; TRBD1 agrees at 7 bases. The sequencing input was blood. This TCR was sampled from a man aged 50-60 years with Graves' hyperthyroidism. The CDR3 here is CASSARTGGMNTEAFF. The CDR3 DNA reads TGTGCCAGTAGTGCAAGGACAGGCGGCATGAACACTGAAGCTTTCTTT.